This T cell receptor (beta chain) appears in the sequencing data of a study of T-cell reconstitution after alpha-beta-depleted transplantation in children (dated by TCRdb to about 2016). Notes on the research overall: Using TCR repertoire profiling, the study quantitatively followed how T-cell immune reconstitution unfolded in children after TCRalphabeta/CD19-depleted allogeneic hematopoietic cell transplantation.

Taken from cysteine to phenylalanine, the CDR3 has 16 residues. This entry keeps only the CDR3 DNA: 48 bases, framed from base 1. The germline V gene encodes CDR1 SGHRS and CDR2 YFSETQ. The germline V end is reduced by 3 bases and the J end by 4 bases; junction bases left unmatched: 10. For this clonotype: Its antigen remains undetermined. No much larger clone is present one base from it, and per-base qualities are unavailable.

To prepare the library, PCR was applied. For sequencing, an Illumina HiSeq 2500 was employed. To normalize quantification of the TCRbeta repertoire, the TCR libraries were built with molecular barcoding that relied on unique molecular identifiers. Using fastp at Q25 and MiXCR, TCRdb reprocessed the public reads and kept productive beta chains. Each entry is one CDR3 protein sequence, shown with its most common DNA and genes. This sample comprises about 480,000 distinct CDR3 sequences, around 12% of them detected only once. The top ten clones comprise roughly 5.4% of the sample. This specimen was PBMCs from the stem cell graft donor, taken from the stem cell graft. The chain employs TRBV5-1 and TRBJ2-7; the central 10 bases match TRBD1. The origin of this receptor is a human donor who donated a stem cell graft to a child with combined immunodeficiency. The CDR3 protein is CASSWQTGGEGYEQYF. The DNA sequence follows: TGCGCCAGCAGCTGGCAGACAGGGGGCGAGGGTTACGAGCAGTACTTC.